These T cell receptor beta chains were read from a single sample in a study of T cell responses to AZD1222 COVID-19 vaccine. Assay used: immunoSEQ multiplex PCR; TCRdb lists only in-frame clones, some missing. The sample consists of approximately 64,000 clones, roughly 89% of them appearing once. The specimen comprised peripheral blood, sampled on day 0 of AZD1222 vaccination. The receptors were sampled from an adult in good health. Each CDR3 is given with its conserved first and last residue. A D gene is named only where the DNA matches it firmly. Not all rows give a size; the values are once, few, many and, for expanded clones, a class.

d_call	v_call	j_call	clone_size	cdr3_aa	cdr3_nt
-	TRBV7-9	TRBJ1-2	-	CASSLGSPDPRGYTF	TGTGCCAGCAGCTTAGGTAGCCCCGACCCCCGAGGCTACACCTTC
-	TRBV10-3	TRBJ2-6	-	CAISDPAPQGKAGANVLTF	TGTGCCATCAGTGATCCAGCACCACAGGGTAAAGCTGGGGCCAACGTCCTGACTTTC
TRBD1	TRBV7-6	TRBJ1-3	-	CASSSGQGINTIYF	TGTGCCAGCAGCTCCGGACAGGGGATAAACACCATATATTTT
-	TRBV29-1	TRBJ2-6	-	CSVRALESGANVLTF	TGCAGCGTTCGGGCCTTAGAATCTGGGGCCAACGTCCTGACTTTC
TRBD2	TRBV5-1	TRBJ2-1	-	CASSPSLAGGQDEQFF	TGCGCCAGCAGCCCCTCCCTAGCGGGGGGGCAAGATGAGCAGTTCTTC
-	TRBV9	TRBJ1-5	once	CASSVGDRQPQHF	TGTGCCAGCAGCGTAGGCGACCGACAGCCCCAGCATTTT
-	TRBV5-5	TRBJ2-7	-	CASSLNLYEQYF	TGTGCCAGCAGCCTCAACTTGTACGAGCAGTACTTC
-	TRBV7-2	TRBJ1-6	-	CASKETAGSPLHF	TGTGCCAGCAAGGAAACAGCCGGTTCACCCCTCCACTTT
-	TRBV11-2	TRBJ2-7	medium-sized	CASSLDWGGEQYF	TGTGCCAGCAGCTTAGATTGGGGAGGCGAGCAGTACTTC
-	TRBV10-3	TRBJ1-2	-	CAISGAQSYGYTF	TGTGCCATCAGTGGAGCCCAATCCTATGGCTACACCTTC
-	TRBV28	TRBJ1-6	-	CASSSPGARAPLHF	TGTGCCAGCAGTTCACCCGGGGCCCGCGCACCCCTCCACTTT
TRBD1	TRBV5-1	TRBJ2-1	-	CASQDRVETNEQFF	TGCGCCAGCCAAGACAGGGTGGAAACCAATGAGCAGTTCTTC
-	TRBV6-5	TRBJ1-5	-	CASRRRDQPQHF	TGTGCCAGCAGGAGGCGGGATCAGCCCCAGCATTTT
-	TRBV2	TRBJ1-1	-	CASGRGSGEAFF	TGTGCCAGCGGGAGGGGGTCGGGTGAAGCTTTCTTT
-	TRBV30	TRBJ2-1	once	CAWSKTGEGEQFF	TGTGCCTGGAGCAAGACAGGGGAGGGTGAGCAGTTCTTC
-	TRBV5-4	TRBJ2-7	-	CASSPRGIDRSYEQYF	TGTGCCAGCAGCCCCCGGGGGATAGACCGCTCCTACGAGCAGTACTTC
-	TRBV3-1/TRBV3-2	TRBJ2-5	-	CASSSRTLRGETQYF	TGTGCCAGCAGCTCCCGGACCCTCAGAGGAGAGACCCAGTACTTC
-	TRBV2	TRBJ1-2	-	CASSETLSYGYTF	TGTGCCAGCAGTGAGACTTTGTCCTATGGCTACACCTTC